This T cell receptor (beta chain) emerged from a study of cytomegalovirus exposure and HLA in healthy donors. Primers for the PCR totalled 60 Vbeta and 13 Jbeta. The assay was immunoSEQ multiplex PCR, and TCRdb's table has in-frame clones only and misses some. The sample lists under 200,000 clones, approximately 71% occurring once. The receptor was isolated from a male donor in good health and CMV-seronegative. The sequencing input was PBMCs.

The CDR3 DNA is TGTGCCAGCAGCTGGGGCGGGGGATATAGCAATCAGCCCCAGCATTTT. Encoded protein: CASSWGGGYSNQPQHF. The J gene is TRBJ1-5, the V gene TRBV5-8; maybe TRBD1 (5 bases). This CDR3 is built from 16 residues. CDR1 and CDR2 (germline): SGHTS, YDEGEE. The ends were cut back, 3 bases at V and 0 bases at J, with 13 bases in the middle.